The sequence of this TCR beta chain was determined in a study of T cell responses to AZD1222 COVID-19 vaccine. Sequencing used immunoSEQ multiplex PCR; TCRdb keeps in-frame clones, though not all of them. This sample yields some 200,000 clones, of which about 93% are seen a single time; around 1% belongs to the top ten. The V gene's germline CDR1 is SNHLY and CDR2 FYNNEI. This CDR3 region has 14 residues. Between the trimmed V and J ends, which lost 2 bases and 5 bases, there was a span of 9 bases. Comments on this clone: Its antigen is still unknown.

The study's findings and limits: Only five or six AZD1222 recipients tested seropositive at baseline. Among vaccine-associated CD4 TCRs, coverage spanned spike, with dominance at 160-218 and 743-854.

The chain recombines TRBV2 with TRBJ2-2; D perhaps matches TRBD1 (6 bases). The sample in question was peripheral blood, obtained on day 0 of MenACWY control vaccination. This receptor was identified in an adult in good health. As DNA, the CDR3 is TGTGCCAGCAGTGAAAGTAGGGGGACCGGGGAGCTGTTTTTT. Translation gives CASSESRGTGELFF.